This passage covers 18 T cell receptor beta chains from one sample sequenced in a study of vaccination effects on CD4 cells after COVID-19. These receptors have no identified antigens. Clones were read by immunoSEQ multiplex PCR, and TCRdb kept only the in-frame ones, dropping some. The repertoire holds some 19,000 clones, 70% to 80% seen once, with approximately 38% in the top ten. Viral peptide pools were used in the ViraFEST assay to expand antigen-specific CD4+ T cells, and sequencing came afterward. CD4+ T cells were isolated after 10 days of culture. The person acquired a PCR-confirmed SARS-CoV-2 infection between March and December 2020. This specimen consisted of CD4+ T cells from PBMCs cultured with a peptide pool, obtained before COVID-19 vaccination. Receptors originate from a human donor who had a prior SARS-CoV-2 infection.

This chain connects TRBV5-1 to TRBJ2-7, with D uncertain. Trimming removed 1 base at V and 3 bases at J, with 5 bases between. The CDR3 totals 12 residues. Per the germline V gene, CDR1 is SGHRS and CDR2 is YFSETQ. The CDR3 DNA sequence: TGCGCCAGCAGCTTGCCGGGCTACGAGCAGTACTTC. Its translation: CASSLPGYEQYF.

For the CDR3, the DNA is TGCGCCAGCAGCCAAGATAGGGTCATGAACACTGAAGCTTTCTTT. Its protein product is CASSQDRVMNTEAFF. The V call is TRBV4-1, the J call TRBJ1-1; D gene ambiguous. Germline V gene data show CDR1 as MGHRA and CDR2 as YSYEKL. The CDR3 contains 15 residues. V lost 0 bases and J 0 bases, leaving 8 bases between the germline ends.

The chain recombines TRBV5-6 with TRBJ2-7; D uncertain. In germline, CDR1 is SGHDT, CDR2 YYEEEE. CDR3 length: 13 amino acids. Deletions cut 4 bases from V and 2 bases from J, with 10 bases between. As DNA, the CDR3 is TGTGCCAGCAGCCCGGGTCCGACCTACGAGCAGTACTTC. Its protein is CASSPGPTYEQYF.

The CDR3 protein is CASARGGGLEQFF. The CDR3 DNA sequence: TGTGCCAGCGCTAGGGGCGGGGGTCTTGAGCAGTTCTTC. This sequence joins TRBV7-2 and TRBJ2-1; 7 bases fit TRBD2. The V gene end was trimmed by 8 bases and the J gene end by 9 bases; junction bases not matched to a gene: 10. The CDR3 loop spans 13 amino acids. Germline CDR1 is SGHTA and CDR2 is FQGNSA.

This clone appeared a single time. The V gene is TRBV18, the J gene TRBJ1-1; D remains unclear. The CDR3 has 14 amino acids. The germline V and J ends were trimmed by 5 bases and 3 bases, with 13 bases remaining between them. The V gene's germline CDR1 is KGHSH and CDR2 LQKENI. CDR3 loop: CASSLGLGYTEAFF. CDR3 DNA: TGTGCCAGCTCATTAGGTCTGGGGTACACTGAAGCTTTCTTT.

This chain joins TRBV6-1 and TRBJ1-2; 9 bases are shared with TRBD1. V trimming: 3 bases; J trimming: 8 bases; junction bases outside the gene matches: 7. Germline V gene lookup returns CDR1 MNHNS and CDR2 SASEGT. The CDR3 extends over 14 amino acids. The CDR3: CASSDRGQGGGYTF. Written as DNA, the CDR3 is TGTGCCAGCAGTGACAGGGGACAGGGAGGAGGCTACACCTTC.

This chain links TRBV7-3 with TRBJ2-3, with D possibly TRBD2 on 6 matching bases. Trimming took 6 bases from V and 5 from J, leaving 12 bases between them. This CDR3 is built from 13 residues. CDR1 SGHTA and CDR2 FQGTGA come from the germline V gene. CDR3: CASSQTSVDTQYF. The CDR3 coding sequence is TGTGCCAGCAGTCAGACTAGTGTAGATACGCAGTATTTT.

The V call is TRBV6-4, the J call TRBJ2-5; the D is unclear. Germline V gives CDR1 MRHNA, CDR2 SNTAGT. Trimming pared 5 bases from V and 3 bases from J, leaving 16 bases between. CDR3 length: 15 residues. DNA of the CDR3: TGTGCCAGCAGTCTTCCTCATACACCGAAAGAGACCCAGTACTTC. Amino acid sequence: CASSLPHTPKETQYF.

This chain links TRBV4-1 with TRBJ2-3, with D uncertain. The germline V gene encodes CDR1 MGHRA and CDR2 YSYEKL. With 3 bases removed from V and 10 bases from J, the gap between germline ends came to 11 bases. The CDR3 is 12 residues long. CDR3 amino acids: CASSHPTLPQYF. The CDR3 nucleotides read TGCGCCAGCAGCCACCCGACCCTCCCGCAGTATTTT.

The gene calls are TRBV2 and TRBJ1-5; TRBD1 matches 8 bases. Trimming took 4 bases from V and 4 from J; bases not matched to a gene: 3. Per the germline V gene, CDR1 is SNHLY and CDR2 is FYNNEI. The CDR3 covers 14 residues. The DNA of the CDR3 is TGTGCCAGCAGTGGACAGGGGTGGAATCAGCCCCAGCATTTT. This sequence encodes CASSGQGWNQPQHF.

The genes are TRBV7-3 and TRBJ2-2; maybe TRBD2 (6 bases). The V gene lost 3 bases and the J gene lost 1 base, with 6 bases spanning the gap. This CDR3 comprises 14 residues. The germline gives CDR1 SGHTA, CDR2 FQGTGA. Here the CDR3 DNA reads TGTGCCAGCAGCTTGCGGGGGAACACCGGGGAGCTGTTTTTT. Translating it yields CASSLRGNTGELFF.

The chain links TRBV7-2 to TRBJ2-3; a weak D match, TRBD2 (6 bases). Trimming removed 5 bases at V and 4 bases at J, with 13 bases between. Germline V CDR1 and CDR2: SGHTA, FQGNSA. The CDR3 runs 14 residues. The CDR3 DNA reads TGTGCCAGCAGCCGCCGGTGGGGGGCAGATACGCAGTATTTT. It yields the protein CASSRRWGADTQYF.

The chain recombines TRBV9 with TRBJ1-5; 7 bases are shared with TRBD1. There are 17 residues in the CDR3. Germline V gene lookup returns CDR1 SGDLS and CDR2 YYNGEE. Unmatched junction bases numbered 11, after V lost 4 bases and J lost 1 base. CDR3 nucleotides: TGTGCCAGCAGCCCCCAGGGGGGTCGCCGGAGCAATCAGCCCCAGCATTTT. Translation gives CASSPQGGRRSNQPQHF.

The chain carries TRBV19 and TRBJ2-3; TRBD2 might be the D (5 bases). The CDR3 runs 12 residues. The germline CDR1 and CDR2 sequences are LNHDA and SQIVND (reference sequence). The V and J ends lost 6 bases and 1 base respectively, with 5 bases between them. The DNA of the CDR3 is TGTGCCAGTAGGGGAGGCACAGATACGCAGTATTTT. It yields the protein CASRGGTDTQYF. The entire variable domain, with the rest obtained from reference TRBV19 and TRBJ2-3, is as follows: DGGITQSPKYLFRKEGQNVTLSCEQNLNHDAMYWYRQDPGQGLRLIYYSQIVNDFQKGDIAEGYSVSREKKESFPLTVTSAQKNPTAFYLCASRGGTDTQYFGPGTRLTVL.

In its sample, this clone ranks as medium-sized. This rearrangement joins TRBV6-5 to TRBJ1-5; TRBD1 might be the D (5 bases). Per the germline V gene, CDR1 is MNHEY and CDR2 is SVGAGI. The germline V and J ends were trimmed by 8 bases and 0 bases, with 14 bases remaining between them. This CDR3 is 15 amino acids long. CDR3 region: CASGAGGNSNQPQHF. CDR3 DNA sequence: TGTGCCAGCGGGGCGGGGGGAAATAGCAATCAGCCCCAGCATTTT.

The rearrangement uses TRBV30 and TRBJ2-5, with TRBD2 matching over 7 bases. Germline V gives CDR1 GTSNPN, CDR2 SVGIG (reference sequence). The CDR3 loop spans 13 amino acids. V shed 1 base and J 5 bases; nucleotides not matched to a gene: 4. The CDR3 DNA reads as TGTGCCTGGAGTGGGGAGGGGCGGGAGACCCAGTACTTC. Its translation is CAWSGEGRETQYF.

V usage is TRBV7-8 and J usage is TRBJ2-4, with 8 bases lining up with TRBD2. The CDR3 has 17 residues. Germline V lookup: CDR1 SGHVS, CDR2 FQNEAQ. Germline trimming cut 1 base from V and 8 bases from J; bases unmatched to any gene: 13. CDR3 in amino acids: CASSLGSRGTRGYIQYF. In nucleotides, the CDR3 is TGTGCCAGCAGCTTAGGTTCAAGGGGGACTAGGGGGTACATTCAGTACTTC.

V gene TRBV24-1 combines with J gene TRBJ2-5; weak D call: TRBD1 (6 bases). The CDR3 is made up of 15 amino acids. Germline V CDR1 and CDR2: KGHDR, SFDVKD. The ends were cut back, 1 base at V and 4 bases at J, with 12 bases in the middle. CDR3 residues: CATSDFVQGRETQYF. CDR3 DNA sequence: TGTGCCACCAGTGATTTCGTACAGGGCCGAGAGACCCAGTACTTC.